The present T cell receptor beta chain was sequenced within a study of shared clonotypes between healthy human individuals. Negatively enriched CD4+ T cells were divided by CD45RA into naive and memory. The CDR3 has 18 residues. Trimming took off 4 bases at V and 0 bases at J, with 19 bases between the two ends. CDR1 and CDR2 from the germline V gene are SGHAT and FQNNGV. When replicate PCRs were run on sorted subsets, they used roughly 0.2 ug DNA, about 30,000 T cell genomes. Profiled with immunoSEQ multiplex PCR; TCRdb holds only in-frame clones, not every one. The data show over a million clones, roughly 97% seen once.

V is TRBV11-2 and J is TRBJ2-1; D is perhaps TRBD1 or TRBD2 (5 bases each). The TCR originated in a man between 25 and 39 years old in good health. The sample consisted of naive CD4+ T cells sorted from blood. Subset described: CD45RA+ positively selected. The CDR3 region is CASSSPKGPQSSYNEQFF. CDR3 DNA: TGTGCCAGCAGCTCCCCAAAGGGACCGCAGAGCTCCTACAATGAGCAGTTCTTC.